The entry that follows covers one T cell receptor (beta chain) sequence. The data stem from a study of blood T cell repertoires in COVID-19. Generated by immunoSEQ multiplex PCR, the TCRdb table keeps only in-frame clones and is missing some. Here the sample spans under 200,000 clones, under 80% being singletons. Input material: peripheral blood. This receptor was taken from a man aged 65 to 79 with acute or convalescent COVID-19.

CDR3 sequence (DNA): TGTGCCAGTAGTGTTCTACAGAGTGAGCAGTTCTTC. Its translation is CASSVLQSEQFF. The rearrangement joins TRBV19 to TRBJ2-1; D ambiguous. This CDR3 spans 12 amino acids. Germline CDR1 is LNHDA and CDR2 is SQIVND (reference sequence). V was clipped by 5 bases and J by 9 bases, with 11 bases between them.